Sequencing of this T cell receptor beta chain was carried out in a study of blood T cell repertoires in COVID-19. Study summary: COVID-19 samples from acute and convalescent phases originated in the United States, Italy and Spain. The cDNA or gDNA used as material had been derived from T cells, B-cell-depleted T cells, or PBMCs.

Germline V CDR1 and CDR2: LGHDT, YNNKEL (reference sequence). V was pared by 3 bases and J by 8 bases, with 7 bases of the junction left unmatched. The CDR3 is 15 amino acids. In the original analysis: Amplification with reference gene primers provided the estimates of nucleated cell counts. Data came from immunoSEQ multiplex PCR; TCRdb stores just in-frame clones and leaves some out. Clone size and the V and J calls come from that table; the DNA yielded D and trimming. The repertoire includes 100,000 or so clones, approximately 91% of them detected once, and about 6% sits in the top ten. The TCR originated in a woman in her sixties with acute or convalescent COVID-19. The sequenced material came from peripheral blood. The chain joins TRBV3-1 (or the pseudogene TRBV3-2) to TRBJ1-2, with TRBD1 matching 12 bases. CDR3 coding DNA: TGTGCCAGCAGCCAGGGGACAGGGGGCCTATTCGGCTACACCTTC. This sequence encodes CASSQGTGGLFGYTF.